Below are 15 T cell receptor beta chains sequenced from a single sample in a study of CD8+CD57+ T cells in acquired aplastic anemia. For CDR3 and TCR beta VDJ profiling, genomic DNA was the template used. A single record per CDR3 protein comes from TCRdb applying MiXCR to the reads. The table includes around 170,000 distinct CDR3 sequences, about 64% detected once. Sequencing input: sorted CD4+, CD8+, or CD8+CD57+ T cells (not recorded which) from PBMCs. These receptors all come from a human donor in good health.

Ten or more counts support this clonotype. V gene TRBV19 combines with J gene TRBJ2-7; 12 nucleotides line up with TRBD1. CDR1 and CDR2 from the germline V gene are LNHDA and SQIVND (reference sequence). The CDR3 spans 16 residues. The J segment lost 2 bases and the V segment lost 3 bases, leaving 5 bases of the junction unmatched. The CDR3 sequence: CASSISGQGATYEQYF. DNA of the CDR3: TGTGCCAGTAGTATTTCGGGACAGGGGGCAACCTACGAGCAGTACTTC.

The chain has TRBV29-1 and TRBJ1-2, with TRBD1 matching over 10 bases. Germline CDR1 SQVTM, CDR2 ANQGSEA. CDR3 length equals 17 residues. J lost 1 base, V lost 1 base, and 9 bases had no gene match. CDR3 sequence: CSVEALGGQGLNYGYTF. For the CDR3, the DNA is TGCAGCGTTGAAGCGCTCGGGGGACAGGGGCTTAACTATGGCTACACCTTC.

The chain couples TRBV25-1 to TRBJ2-6; TRBD1 is a possible D gene (6 bases). Per the germline V gene, CDR1 is MGHDK and CDR2 is SYGVNS. The CDR3 consists of 17 residues. Trimming removed 4 bases from V and 4 bases from J, with 17 bases in between. The CDR3 is CASSVQGWASGANVLTF. In DNA form, the CDR3 reads TGTGCCAGCAGTGTACAGGGATGGGCCTCAGGGGCCAACGTCCTGACTTTC.

This clonotype was seen at least ten times. The rearrangement joins TRBV13 to TRBJ2-7; 12 positions match TRBD1. V lost 4 bases and J lost 5; bases outside the gene matches: 6. Germline CDR1 and CDR2: PRHDT and FYEKMQ (reference sequence). The CDR3 runs to 15 residues. CDR3 nucleotide sequence: TGTGCCAGCAGCTCAGGGACAGGGGGCGAAGACGAGCAGTACTTC. It specifies CASSSGTGGEDEQYF.

This CDR3 reads CASSVGPYNSPLHF. The CDR3 region has the DNA TGTGCCAGCTCCGTGGGACCCTATAATTCACCCCTCCACTTT. The rearrangement joins TRBV2 to TRBJ1-6; D perhaps matches TRBD1 (5 bases). This CDR3 region has 14 residues. Germline CDR1 reads SNHLY; CDR2 reads FYNNEI. Trimming stripped 8 bases from V and 2 bases from J, with 10 bases between. Drawing the rest from reference TRBV2 and TRBJ1-6, the complete variable domain is EPEVTQTPSHQVTQMGQEVILRCVPISNHLYFYWYRQILGQKVEFLVSFYNNEISEKSEIFDDQFSVERPDGSNFTLKIRSTKLEDSAMYFCASSVGPYNSPLHFGNGTRLTVT.

V is TRBV5-1 and J is TRBJ2-1; TRBD2 is a possible D gene (5 bases). The CDR3 contains 15 residues. Trimming took off 2 bases at V and 5 bases at J, with 14 bases between the two ends. CDR1 is SGHRS and CDR2 is YFSETQ in the germline V gene. CDR3 amino acids: CASSLGPSRNNEQFF. The DNA for the CDR3 is TGCGCCAGCAGCTTAGGACCTAGCAGGAACAATGAGCAGTTCTTC.

Turning to this clonotype: At one boundary the junction diverges from the germline segment, which might be a read error. The rearrangement joins TRBV5-5 to TRBJ1-2; tentative D call: TRBD1 (5 bases). CDR1 is SGHKS and CDR2 is YYEKEE in the germline V gene (reference sequence). CDR3 length: 14 amino acids. CDR3 sequence reads: CASKRGASTYGYTF. The CDR3 DNA reads TGCGCCAGCAAGCGAGGGGCCAGTACCTATGGCTACACCTTC.

CDR3 residues: CATSDLGLAGETQYF. The CDR3 DNA is TGTGCCACCAGTGATTTGGGACTAGCTGGAGAGACCCAGTACTTC. The rearrangement links TRBV24-1 to TRBJ2-5; 8 nucleotides line up with TRBD2. The germline CDR1 and CDR2 sequences are KGHDR and SFDVKD. This CDR3 has 15 amino acids. Trimming cost V 0 bases and J 4 bases; bases outside gene matches: 3.

J is TRBJ1-1 and V is TRBV10-3, with D maybe TRBD1 (5 bases). Trimming stripped 0 bases from V and 1 base from J, with 6 bases between. The germline V gene encodes CDR1 ENHRY and CDR2 SYGVKD. CDR3 length: 14 residues. The CDR3 DNA sequence: TGTGCCATCAGTGAGTCGGGGGAGAACACTGAAGCTTTCTTT. This encodes CAISESGENTEAFF.

The rearrangement joins TRBV2 to TRBJ2-1; TRBD2 is a possible D gene (6 bases). V lost 6 bases, J lost 9 bases, and 21 bases lay in between. Germline assignment: CDR1 SNHLY and CDR2 FYNNEI. There are 15 residues in the CDR3. In DNA, the CDR3 is TGTGCCAGCAGGATGCCGGGACTCCCGTTACCTGAGCAGTTCTTC. Translation gives CASRMPGLPLPEQFF.

A few counts support this clonotype. The J gene is TRBJ2-7, the V gene TRBV15, with no clear D. V dropped 4 bases and J dropped 1 base, with 8 bases sitting between them. CDR1 is LNHNV and CDR2 is YYDKDF in the germline V gene (reference sequence). This CDR3 contains 13 residues. CDR3 amino acids: CATSTEPSYEQYF. In nucleotides, the CDR3 is TGTGCCACCAGCACGGAGCCTTCCTACGAGCAGTACTTC.

As DNA, the CDR3 is TGTGCCAGCAGCGTCGGACAGGGGGTCCTACAAGAGACCCAGTACTTC. This gives the protein CASSVGQGVLQETQYF. The chain combines TRBV9 with TRBJ2-5, with 10 bases that match TRBD1. This CDR3 spans 16 amino acids. Per germline, CDR1 SGDLS and CDR2 YYNGEE. Trimming took 2 bases from V and 2 from J; bases not matched to a gene: 6.

V usage is TRBV19 and J usage is TRBJ2-1, with a possible D match to TRBD2 (5 bases). V was clipped by 1 base and J by 8 bases, with 21 bases between them. Looked up from germline, CDR1 is LNHDA and CDR2 is SQIVND (reference sequence). The CDR3 extends over 17 amino acids. CDR3 in DNA: TGTGCCAGTAGTATAGCGACTACCCCTAGCCCCTTACATGAGCAGTTCTTC. Its translation is CASSIATTPSPLHEQFF.

In DNA, the CDR3 is TGTGCCAGCAGCCTGACGGACCTGAACTACGAGCAGTACTTC. As protein: CASSLTDLNYEQYF. The chain combines TRBV7-3 with TRBJ2-7; D is unresolved. The CDR3 sequence is 14 residues long. V shed 5 bases and J shed 3 bases, with 14 bases lying between them. Germline-derived CDR1 and CDR2 are SGHTA and FQGTGA. The variable domain in full, completed from reference TRBV7-3 and TRBJ2-7, reads GAGVSQTPSNKVTEKGKYVELRCDPISGHTALYWYRQSLGQGPEFLIYFQGTGAADDSGLPNDRFFAVRPEGSVSTLKIQRTERGDSAVYLCASSLTDLNYEQYFGPGTRLTVT.

This clonotype was picked up many times. The rearrangement links TRBV25-1 to TRBJ1-6, with D unresolved. The V gene's germline CDR1 is MGHDK and CDR2 SYGVNS. This CDR3 comprises 15 residues. V gave up 2 bases and J gave up 0 bases, with 5 bases separating them. CDR3 nucleotides: TGTGCCAGCAGTGAAGAGAGCTCCTATAATTCACCCCTCCACTTT. Protein product: CASSEESSYNSPLHF.